This is a list of T cell receptor beta chains from one sample in a study of T cell changes during pregnancy in multiple sclerosis. Profiling relied on immunoSEQ multiplex PCR, and the TCRdb table lists in-frame clones only, not all of them. The table includes around 20,000 clones, about 90% detected once. Source: CD4+ T cells from peripheral blood mononuclear cells, taken in the third trimester of pregnancy. Source of these receptors: a female donor in good health, enrolled as a control in a pregnancy study. CDR3s include the opening cysteine and the closing phenylalanine or tryptophan. D genes are given only for firm matches. Size is stated for part of the rows, as once, few or many counts, or as a class when the clone is expanded.

clone size	D gene	J gene	V gene	CDR3 length	CDR3 protein	CDR3 DNA
-	TRBD2	TRBJ2-5	TRBV5-4	15	CASSHPGGYQETQYF	TGTGCCAGCAGCCACCCGGGGGGGTACCAAGAGACCCAGTACTTC
-	-	TRBJ2-3	TRBV9	14	CASSVDGGTDTQYF	TGTGCCAGCAGCGTAGATGGGGGGACAGATACGCAGTATTTT
-	TRBD1	TRBJ1-2	TRBV5-6	13	CASSPHRGGGYTF	TGTGCCAGCAGCCCCCACAGGGGTGGCGGCTACACCTTC
-	TRBD2	TRBJ2-7	TRBV6-5	14	CASSRTSGSYEQYF	TGTGCCAGCAGTCGGACTAGCGGGAGCTACGAGCAGTACTTC
-	TRBD1	TRBJ2-7	TRBV6-5	15	CASSSEPGQIYEQYF	TGTGCCAGCAGTTCCGAGCCGGGACAGATTTACGAGCAGTACTTC
-	TRBD1	TRBJ2-6	TRBV5-1	16	CASSWTGLSGANVLTF	TGCGCCAGCAGCTGGACAGGGCTTTCTGGGGCCAACGTCCTGACTTTC
-	TRBD1	TRBJ1-2	TRBV5-5	13	CASSLEPRDRNTF	TGTGCCAGCAGCTTGGAACCCCGGGACAGGAACACCTTC
-	TRBD2	TRBJ2-5	TRBV5-5	15	CASGAQAGGVETQYF	TGTGCCAGCGGCGCTCAAGCGGGAGGTGTAGAGACCCAGTACTTC
-	TRBD1	TRBJ2-1	TRBV6-4	14	CASSPRTGVNEQFF	TGTGCCAGCAGCCCTCGGACAGGGGTCAATGAGCAGTTCTTC
-	-	TRBJ1-1	TRBV7-2	11	CASSRGTEAFF	TGTGCCAGCAGCCGGGGCACTGAAGCTTTCTTT
-	TRBD2	TRBJ2-1	TRBV4-1	18	CASSQDVATSGMVNEQFF	TGCGCCAGCAGCCAAGATGTCGCGACTAGCGGGATGGTCAATGAGCAGTTCTTC
-	TRBD1	TRBJ1-6	TRBV5-1	16	CASSQAGTGVGSPLHF	TGCGCCAGCAGCCAAGCCGGGACAGGGGTTGGGTCACCCCTCCACTTT
-	-	TRBJ1-3	TRBV5-1	15	CASSLANSSGNTIYF	TGCGCCAGCAGCTTGGCTAACTCCTCTGGAAACACCATATATTTT
-	TRBD1	TRBJ1-2	TRBV18	15	CASSFDEGAHYGYTF	TGTGCCAGCTCATTTGACGAGGGGGCGCACTATGGCTACACCTTC
-	-	TRBJ2-6	TRBV5-1	17	CASSLVGDFSGANVLTF	TGCGCCAGCAGCTTGGTAGGAGACTTCTCTGGGGCCAACGTCCTGACTTTC
-	TRBD1	TRBJ2-7	TRBV5-4	14	CASSLPGQTGEQYF	TGTGCCAGCAGTCTACCGGGACAGACTGGCGAGCAGTACTTC
few	TRBD2	TRBJ2-1	TRBV11-2	16	CASSDPGTSGGAGQFF	TGTGCCAGCAGCGACCCCGGGACTAGCGGGGGGGCGGGGCAGTTCTTC
-	TRBD1	TRBJ2-7	TRBV9	16	CASSVGPGDRAHEQYF	TGTGCCAGCAGCGTAGGTCCGGGGGACAGGGCCCACGAGCAGTACTTC
-	-	TRBJ1-4	TRBV30	13	CAWNPREYEKLFF	TGTGCCTGGAATCCCAGGGAATATGAAAAACTGTTTTTT
once	TRBD1	TRBJ2-7	TRBV19	15	CASSTGTGFSYEQYF	TGTGCCAGTAGTACCGGGACAGGGTTCTCCTACGAGCAGTACTTC
once	-	TRBJ2-1	TRBV18	15	CASSPRGPSYNEQFF	TGTGCCAGCTCACCACGGGGGCCTTCCTACAATGAGCAGTTCTTC
-	TRBD1	TRBJ1-4	TRBV6-5	14	CASSYGGGDEKLFF	TGTGCCAGCAGTTACGGAGGGGGCGATGAAAAACTGTTTTTT
-	TRBD1	TRBJ2-3	TRBV7-2	17	CASSYGPVTGGADTQYF	TGTGCCAGCAGCTATGGTCCAGTGACAGGGGGCGCAGATACGCAGTATTTT
-	TRBD2	TRBJ2-1	TRBV27	15	CASRKGLAGDNEQFF	TGTGCCAGCAGGAAGGGACTAGCGGGGGACAATGAGCAGTTCTTC
-	TRBD1	TRBJ1-2	TRBV5-1	16	CASSLVSFGQGYGYTF	TGCGCCAGCAGCTTGGTTTCTTTTGGACAGGGCTATGGCTACACCTTC
-	TRBD2	TRBJ2-1	TRBV13	18	CASSLGRLAGGSYNEQFF	TGTGCCAGCAGCTTAGGCCGATTAGCGGGGGGCTCCTACAATGAGCAGTTCTTC
once	TRBD1	TRBJ2-2	TRBV11-3	15	CASSYDRGRSGELFF	TGTGCCAGCAGTTATGACAGGGGGAGATCCGGGGAGCTGTTTTTT
-	-	TRBJ2-7	TRBV5-4	12	CASSRTNREQYF	TGTGCCAGCAGCAGGACAAATCGCGAGCAGTACTTC
-	TRBD1	TRBJ2-7	TRBV7-2	14	CASSSRGLSYEQYF	TGTGCCAGCAGCTCCAGGGGGCTCTCCTACGAGCAGTACTTC
-	-	TRBJ2-7	TRBV12-5	15	CASGLGVQGASEQYF	TGTGCTAGTGGTTTGGGCGTACAGGGAGCGAGCGAGCAGTACTTC
-	TRBD1	TRBJ1-2	TRBV6-5	13	CASSETRGYGYTF	TGTGCCAGCAGTGAAACCAGGGGGTATGGCTACACCTTC
-	-	TRBJ2-7	TRBV28	13	CASSINRAYEQYF	TGTGCCAGCAGTATAAACAGGGCCTACGAGCAGTACTTC
-	TRBD1	TRBJ2-2	TRBV7-9	16	CASSARTGQDTGELFF	TGTGCCAGCAGCGCCAGGACAGGGCAGGACACCGGGGAGCTGTTTTTT
-	TRBD1	TRBJ1-2	TRBV11-2	14	CASSLVVTGRGYTF	TGTGCCAGCAGCTTAGTCGTGACAGGGAGAGGCTACACCTTC
-	-	TRBJ2-1	TRBV7-3	14	CASSPRSGNNEQFF	TGTGCCAGCAGCCCGCGATCCGGGAACAATGAGCAGTTCTTC
-	-	TRBJ1-1	TRBV14	19	CASSRPPEGGPIRNTEAFF	TGTGCCAGCAGCCGGCCCCCCGAGGGCGGACCAATACGGAACACTGAAGCTTTCTTT
-	-	TRBJ1-2	TRBV7-3	14	CASRKGALNYGYTF	TGTGCCAGCAGGAAAGGGGCTCTAAACTATGGCTACACCTTC
-	TRBD2	TRBJ2-1	TRBV30	15	CAWSVRLAGGNEQFF	TGTGCCTGGAGTGTTAGGCTAGCGGGAGGCAATGAGCAGTTCTTC
-	TRBD1	TRBJ2-1	TRBV19	15	CASRPGQGSYNEQFF	TGTGCCAGTAGGCCGGGACAGGGATCCTACAATGAGCAGTTCTTC
-	-	TRBJ1-5	TRBV27	15	CASSLEPGGGQPQHF	TGTGCCAGCAGTTTAGAACCGGGTGGAGGTCAGCCCCAGCATTTT
-	-	TRBJ2-1	TRBV6-5	15	CASREDLYSYNEQFF	TGTGCCAGCCGCGAGGACTTATACTCCTACAATGAGCAGTTCTTC
-	TRBD2	TRBJ2-2	TRBV9	15	CASSAVAGLAGELFF	TGTGCCAGCAGCGCCGTAGCGGGACTGGCCGGGGAGCTGTTTTTT
-	-	TRBJ2-5	TRBV7-8	14	CASSLATEGQTQYF	TGTGCCAGCAGCTTAGCGACAGAAGGACAGACCCAGTACTTC
-	TRBD2	TRBJ2-3	TRBV11-3	16	CASSFDLAGKGDTQYF	TGTGCCAGCAGCTTCGACCTAGCGGGGAAGGGGGATACGCAGTATTTT
-	TRBD2	TRBJ2-1	TRBV7-2	16	CASSYPSGGANNEQFF	TGTGCCAGCAGCTATCCCAGCGGGGGGGCCAATAATGAGCAGTTCTTC
-	-	TRBJ2-7	TRBV5-1	15	CASSFLDSISYEQYF	TGCGCCAGCAGCTTCCTGGACAGTATATCCTACGAGCAGTACTTC
-	-	TRBJ1-1	TRBV5-1	14	CASSLAGSNTEAFF	TGCGCCAGCAGCTTGGCCGGGAGTAACACTGAAGCTTTCTTT
few	TRBD1	TRBJ1-1	TRBV18	16	CASSPLAGGMNTEAFF	TGTGCCAGCTCACCATTAGCAGGGGGGATGAACACTGAAGCTTTCTTT
-	TRBD2	TRBJ2-3	TRBV7-6	17	CASSSSGGGGSTDTQYF	TGTGCCAGCAGCTCTAGCGGCGGGGGGGGTAGCACAGATACGCAGTATTTT
-	-	TRBJ1-1	TRBV28	14	CASSLPPRQFEAFF	TGTGCCAGCAGTTTACCCCCCAGACAGTTTGAAGCTTTCTTT
-	TRBD2	TRBJ2-7	TRBV5-1	16	CASSSQGLAGTHEQYF	TGCGCCAGCAGCTCCCAAGGACTAGCGGGAACGCACGAGCAGTACTTC
-	TRBD2	TRBJ2-7	TRBV7-8	18	CASSLGGGARDHSYEQYF	TGTGCCAGCAGCTTAGGCGGGGGAGCCCGGGACCACTCCTACGAGCAGTACTTC
once	TRBD1	TRBJ1-4	TRBV16	15	CASSDRGQTNEKLFF	TGTGCCAGCAGCGACAGGGGACAGACTAATGAAAAACTGTTTTTT
few	-	TRBJ1-6	TRBV7-8	14	CASSLTDRNSPLHF	TGTGCCAGCAGCTTAACAGACAGGAATTCACCCCTCCACTTT
-	TRBD1	TRBJ2-7	TRBV9	15	CASSVDGTGGLEQYF	TGTGCCAGCAGCGTAGACGGGACAGGGGGCTTAGAGCAGTACTTC
-	-	TRBJ1-3	TRBV7-6	16	CASSLGPARAGNTIYF	TGTGCCAGCAGCTTAGGTCCGGCCAGGGCTGGGAACACCATATATTTT
-	-	TRBJ2-1	TRBV2	15	CASSGSRRGLDEQFF	TGTGCCAGCAGTGGGTCGAGGAGGGGCCTGGATGAGCAGTTCTTC